Below, 3 T cell receptor beta chains from the same sample are listed, as sequenced in a study of identical twins. From the 5' RACE reads, TCRdb called clonotypes with MiXCR, one entry per CDR3 protein. This sample has 700,000 or so distinct CDR3 sequences, with 8.5% to 9% found just once. This sample also belongs to another study, concerning yellow fever vaccine responses in identical twins.

Sequenced input: PBMCs. The receptors come from a woman aged 18-29 years in good health.

The rearrangement links TRBV7-9 to TRBJ2-7, with TRBD1 matching over 9 bases. The J segment lost 5 bases and the V segment lost 5 bases, leaving 4 bases of the junction unmatched. This CDR3 contains 13 residues. The germline V gene encodes CDR1 SEHNR and CDR2 FQNEAQ (reference sequence). The CDR3 reads CASSGGQGNEQYF. The DNA of the CDR3 is TGTGCCAGCAGCGGGGGACAGGGAAACGAGCAGTACTTC.

V usage is TRBV21-1 and J usage is TRBJ2-3; the table's TRBD2 call for D was not verified on the DNA. TRBV21-1 is tagged as a pseudogene. The CDR3 extends over 16 amino acids. CDR3 amino acids: CASSKVMVGHTDTQYF. For the CDR3, the DNA is TGTGCCAGCAGCAAAGTCATGGTAGGGCACACAGATACGCAGTATTTT.

V usage is TRBV11-3 and J usage is TRBJ2-1, with unresolved D. V lost 5 bases and J 1 base, leaving 12 bases between the germline ends. Germline V gene data show CDR1 as SGHNT and CDR2 as YENEEA. There are 15 residues in the CDR3. Here the CDR3 reads CASSPDGRSYNEQFF. CDR3 DNA: TGTGCCAGCAGCCCGGACGGTAGGTCCTACAATGAGCAGTTCTTC.